This T cell receptor (beta chain) emerged from a study of T cell repertoires in cytomegalovirus infection. The ends lost 2 bases at V and 2 bases at J; junction bases unmatched: 11. Germline CDR1 reads MNHEY; CDR2 reads SVGEGT. The CDR3 contains 18 residues. TCRdb processed the reads anew with MiXCR; each CDR3 protein has one entry. Of 150,000 to 200,000 distinct CDR3 sequences listed, 13% to 15% were seen once; the top ten hold approximately 30%. General study results and limits: CMV-specific TCR beta clonotypes restricted by HLA-C were the ones dominating the ex vivo response.

This clonotype was seen repeatedly, ten times or more. No antigen is known for it. The V call is TRBV6-2 or TRBV6-3, the J call TRBJ2-3; TRBD1 matches at 9 bases. The TCR was taken from a human donor in good health (CMV status not recorded). Some clones in this sample may be carry-over from other donors' samples. The sample consisted of PBMCs. CDR3 in amino acids: CASSYKSGTGFSTDTQYF. CDR3 nucleotide sequence: TGTGCCAGCAGTTACAAGTCTGGGACAGGGTTTTCCACAGATACGCAGTATTTT.